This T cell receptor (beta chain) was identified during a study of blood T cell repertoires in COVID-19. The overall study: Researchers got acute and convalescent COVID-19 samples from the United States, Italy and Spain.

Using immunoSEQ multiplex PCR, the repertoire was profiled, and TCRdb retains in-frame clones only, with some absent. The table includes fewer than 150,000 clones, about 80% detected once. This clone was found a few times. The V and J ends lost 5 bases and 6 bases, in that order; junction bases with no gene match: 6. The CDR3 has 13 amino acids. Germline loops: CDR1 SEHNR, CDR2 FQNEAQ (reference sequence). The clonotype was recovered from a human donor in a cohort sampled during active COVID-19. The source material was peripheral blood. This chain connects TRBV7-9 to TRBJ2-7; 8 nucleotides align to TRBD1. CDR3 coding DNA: TGTGCCAGCAGCCGGGACAGGCCCTTCGAGCAGTACTTC. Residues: CASSRDRPFEQYF.